The present entry profiles one TCR beta chain with its context. Its target is unknown. Time point specified: week 5, during vaccination. The study gave 300 ug of mutant IDH1 20-mer peptide per vaccine dose, with topical imiquimod. This entry comes from a study of a mutant IDH1 vaccine in newly diagnosed glioma. Study information: Either 4-6 weeks after radiotherapy alone or alongside temozolomide, vaccination was begun. Standard pretreatment was either radiotherapy, temozolomide, or, for most, radiochemotherapy with temozolomide.

With 2 bases removed from V and 7 bases from J, the gap between germline ends came to 6 bases. Germline values: CDR1 SNHLY, CDR2 FYNNEI. CDR3 length equals 13 residues. Clones were sequenced by immunoSEQ multiplex PCR, and TCRdb holds only the in-frame ones, with some missing. Here the sample spans around 52,000 clones, more than 70% being singletons. The chain employs TRBV2 and TRBJ1-6; D remains unclear. The source of this sequence is a woman in her forties with glioma. This specimen was PBMCs, taken from a glioma patient whose treatment included an IDH1 peptide vaccine. CDR3 coding DNA: TGTGCCAGCAGTGAACTGGGGAATTCACCCCTCCACTTT. Its protein is CASSELGNSPLHF. The full variable domain, with the rest looked up from reference TRBV2 and TRBJ1-6, is EPEVTQTPSHQVTQMGQEVILRCVPISNHLYFYWYRQILGQKVEFLVSFYNNEISEKSEIFDDQFSVERPDGSNFTLKIRSTKLEDSAMYFCASSELGNSPLHFGNGTRLTVT.